One and the same sample provided the 23 T cell receptor beta chains below, sequenced in a study of blood T cells in healthy people across ages. Combining a sample-barcoded 5' primer with a J-beta primer mix, a second PCR ran for 7 to 11 cycles. TCRdb fed the 5' RACE reads into MiXCR, producing one record per CDR3 protein. The sample includes some 1.4 million distinct CDR3 sequences, 42% of them seen just once. Sequenced: blood. The source is a woman aged 18-29 years in good health.

The CDR3 DNA reads as TGTGCCAGCAGTTTATCGGGGGGTGATTCACCCCTCCACTTT. Translation: CASSLSGGDSPLHF. The chain recombines TRBV28 with TRBJ1-6, with a tentative D call TRBD1 (5 bases). The germline V gene encodes CDR1 MDHEN and CDR2 SYDVKM. Between the trimmed V and J ends, which lost 1 base and 8 bases, there was a span of 9 bases. The CDR3 length is 14 residues.

The chain recombines TRBV30 with TRBJ1-2, with 9 bases matching TRBD1. The CDR3 consists of 14 residues. Germline V gene sequence: CDR1 GTSNPN, CDR2 SVGIG (reference sequence). J lost 4 bases, V lost 3 bases, and 6 bases had no gene match. CDR3 protein: CAWRQTGGGYGYTF. The CDR3 region has the DNA TGTGCCTGGAGACAAACAGGGGGCGGCTATGGCTACACCTTC.

There are many counts of this clonotype. The chain uses TRBV27 and TRBJ2-6; no clear D gene. Deletions cut 5 bases from V and 0 bases from J, with 5 bases between. The V gene's germline CDR1 is MNHEY and CDR2 SMNVEV (reference sequence). This CDR3 is 14 amino acids long. The CDR3 nucleotides are TGTGCCAGCAGTCCGATCTCTGGGGCCAACGTCCTGACTTTC. This sequence encodes CASSPISGANVLTF.

This clonotype was detected a few times. V is TRBV27 and J is TRBJ2-2, with D possibly being TRBD1 (5 bases). Trimming took 2 bases from V and 8 from J, leaving 12 bases between them. Germline V gene data show CDR1 as MNHEY and CDR2 as SMNVEV (reference sequence). This CDR3 has 14 residues. DNA for the CDR3: TGTGCCAGCAGTTTAGGGGCGGCCACGGGGGAGCTGTTTTTT. Its protein product is CASSLGAATGELFF.

This clonotype was observed a few times. The chain recombines TRBV6-6 with TRBJ2-3; 7 bases line up with TRBD1. J gave up 2 bases and V 6 bases, and 5 bases lay outside the gene matches. The germline gives CDR1 MNHNY, CDR2 SVGAGI (reference sequence). The CDR3 runs to 14 residues. Here the CDR3 DNA reads TGTGCCAGCAGACCGGGACAGATCACAGATACGCAGTATTTT. Amino acid sequence: CASRPGQITDTQYF.

The V and J genes are TRBV20-1 and TRBJ1-5; D unresolved. Germline V gives CDR1 DFQATT, CDR2 SNEGSKA (reference sequence). The germline V and J ends were trimmed by 1 base and 9 bases, with 19 bases remaining between them. The CDR3 loop spans 15 amino acids. CDR3 in amino acids: CSARVVGSVERPQHF. As DNA, the CDR3 is TGCAGTGCTAGAGTGGTGGGCAGCGTCGAAAGGCCCCAGCATTTT.

This clonotype has at least ten counts. The chain combines TRBV5-1 with TRBJ2-7; the D gene is possibly TRBD2 (6 bases). V was trimmed by 3 bases and J by 0 bases, leaving 10 bases between them. Germline V CDR1 and CDR2: SGHRS, YFSETQ. The CDR3 loop spans 14 amino acids. The CDR3 spells CASSSRGSSYEQYF. The DNA for the CDR3 is TGCGCCAGCAGCTCCCGGGGGAGCTCCTACGAGCAGTACTTC.

This clonotype was detected a few times. The rearrangement joins TRBV29-1 to TRBJ2-1; 7 nucleotides agree with TRBD2. J lost 8 bases, V lost 0 bases, and 13 bases had no gene match. Per germline, CDR1 SQVTM and CDR2 ANQGSEA. The CDR3 spans 16 residues. The CDR3 DNA reads as TGCAGCGTTGAAGAGGGCGGGAGAGCATTACTCTATGAGCAGTTCTTC. Its translation is CSVEEGGRALLYEQFF.

The chain links TRBV2 to TRBJ1-2, with D tentatively TRBD1 (5 bases). The CDR3 is made up of 15 amino acids. CDR1 SNHLY and CDR2 FYNNEI come from the germline V gene. The V end lost 9 bases, the J end lost 7 bases, and 24 bases lay between the germline ends. CDR3: CARIDPSREDRGYTF. DNA of the CDR3: TGTGCCAGAATAGACCCCTCCAGGGAGGATCGTGGCTACACCTTC.

This chain uses TRBV6-5 with TRBJ2-7; TRBD2 matches at 9 bases. V shed 0 bases and J 4 bases; nucleotides not matched to a gene: 4. Germline lookup yields CDR1 MNHEY and CDR2 SVGAGI. CDR3 length: 15 residues. The CDR3 here is CASSYSASGVYEQYV. CDR3 DNA sequence: TGTGCCAGCAGTTACTCGGCTAGCGGGGTTTACGAGCAGTACGTC.

This clonotype was observed a handful of times. The genes are TRBV28 and TRBJ1-2, with D unclear. Trimming shortened V by 3 bases and J by 7 bases, and 18 bases separated the two germline ends. This CDR3 has 15 residues. From germline, CDR1 is MDHEN and CDR2 SYDVKM. DNA of the CDR3: TGTGCCAGCAGTTTGAACCAGGATCCGTTGGGTGGCTACACCTTC. Translating it yields CASSLNQDPLGGYTF.

The rearrangement joins TRBV27 to TRBJ1-4; 9 positions agree with TRBD1. This CDR3 is built from 15 residues. Germline V lookup: CDR1 MNHEY, CDR2 SMNVEV (reference sequence). V dropped 5 bases and J dropped 4; count of bases not matched to a gene: 5. The CDR3 nucleotides read TGTGCCAGCAGTCGGGGGACAGGGAGTAATGAAAAACTGTTTTTT. Residues: CASSRGTGSNEKLFF.

This clonotype was counted between two and nine times. V gene TRBV12-3 or TRBV12-4 combines with J gene TRBJ2-7, with unresolved D. The CDR3 sequence is 14 residues long. Trimming left V 5 bases short and J 7 bases short, with 18 bases between. The CDR3 nucleotides are TGTGCCAGCAGTCCTGTTCTCGACGGTAAGGAGCAGTACTTC. Translating it yields CASSPVLDGKEQYF.

Only a few counts were recorded for this clonotype. The chain is built from TRBV2 and TRBJ2-1, with 14 bases aligning to TRBD2. The CDR3 is 18 amino acids. After removal of 5 bases from V and 3 bases from J, the junction contained 9 bases not matched to a gene. CDR1 is SNHLY and CDR2 is FYNNEI in the germline V gene. The CDR3 spells CASSPGTSGSYGYNEQFF. CDR3 nucleotides: TGTGCCAGCAGTCCCGGGACTAGCGGGAGTTATGGCTACAATGAGCAGTTCTTC.

The chain links TRBV29-1 to TRBJ1-4; 9 positions agree with TRBD1. Germline CDR1 is SQVTM and CDR2 is ANQGSEA. The ends lost 3 bases at V and 7 bases at J; junction bases unmatched: 9. The CDR3 loop spans 15 amino acids. The CDR3 nucleotides read TGCAGCGTTGATCTGACAGGGGGGCGTGGTGAAAAACTGTTTTTT. It yields the protein CSVDLTGGRGEKLFF.

CDR3: CASSQPHTDTQYF. CDR3 in DNA: TGCGCCAGCAGCCAACCCCACACAGATACGCAGTATTTT. The chain employs TRBV4-1 and TRBJ2-3; D not resolved. The CDR3 runs to 13 residues. The V gene lost 2 bases and the J gene lost 2 bases, with 5 bases spanning the gap. In germline, CDR1 is MGHRA, CDR2 YSYEKL.

This clonotype came up a few times. The rearrangement uses TRBV14 and TRBJ2-5; 10 bases are shared with TRBD1. The germline V gene encodes CDR1 SGHDN and CDR2 FVKESK. This CDR3 contains 14 residues. The V and J ends lost 6 bases and 5 bases, in that order; junction bases with no gene match: 6. CDR3 coding DNA: TGTGCCAGCAGGAGACAGGGGGCATCGGAGACCCAGTACTTC. This codes for CASRRQGASETQYF.

The rearrangement joins TRBV30 to TRBJ1-1, with D unclear. The CDR3 spans 13 residues. Germline assignment: CDR1 GTSNPN and CDR2 SVGIG (reference sequence). V lost 1 base and J lost 2, with 8 bases in between. In DNA, the CDR3 is TGTGCCTGGAGTGAGGTCTTAAACACTGAAGCTTTCTTT. It yields the protein CAWSEVLNTEAFF.

This clonotype was observed at least ten times. The chain joins TRBV6-4 to TRBJ2-2; 12 nucleotides match TRBD2. CDR3 size: 15 residues. V lost 4 bases and J lost 4; bases outside the gene matches: 1. Germline CDR1 and CDR2: MRHNA and SNTAGT. The chain's CDR3 is CASSASGGATGELFF. DNA of the CDR3: TGTGCCAGCAGTGCTAGCGGGGGGGCCACCGGGGAGCTGTTTTTT.

This clonotype was observed a handful of times. The chain couples TRBV3-1 to TRBJ2-5, with 9 bases identical to TRBD1. J was trimmed by 11 bases and V by 5 bases; bases with no gene match: 21. Germline V gene sequence: CDR1 LGHDT, CDR2 YNNKEL (reference sequence). The CDR3 covers 17 residues. The CDR3 sequence: CASSNKMWGQGVNEQYF. The CDR3 DNA reads TGTGCCAGCAGCAACAAGATGTGGGGACAGGGTGTCAATGAGCAGTACTTC.

The table lists this clonotype with a few counts. The rearrangement uses TRBV6-1 and TRBJ2-5; 10 bases map to TRBD1. The end of the DNA is better explained by TRBJ2-7, so the J call may be wrong. The CDR3 has 14 residues. From germline, CDR1 is MNHNS and CDR2 SASEGT. CDR3 in amino acids: CASSDPGTGDEQYF. Here the CDR3 DNA reads TGTGCCAGCAGTGACCCCGGGACAGGGGACGAGCAGTACTTC.

In its sample, this clonotype was seen a few times. V gene TRBV4-2 combines with J gene TRBJ1-1, with D maybe TRBD1 (6 bases). This CDR3 is 15 amino acids long. Germline CDR1 and CDR2: LGHNA and YNFKEQ. The V gene lost 3 bases and the J gene lost 4 bases, with 15 bases spanning the gap. The DNA of the CDR3 is TGTGCCAGCAGCCAGTTCACAAGAGGGGGCACTGAAGCTTTCTTT. Protein: CASSQFTRGGTEAFF.

To note about this clonotype: One end of the junction is discordant with germline, which a read error may explain. This chain links TRBV5-1 with TRBJ2-3, with 7 bases fitting TRBD1. This CDR3 comprises 14 residues. Germline CDR1 and CDR2: SGHRS and YFSETQ. For the CDR3, the DNA is TGCGCCAGCAGACTGGGACAGAACACAGATACGCGGTATTTT. It codes for CASRLGQNTDTRYF.